Listed below are T cell receptor beta chains from one sample, sequenced in a study of control samples from healthy donors and cancer patients. Produced via immunoSEQ multiplex PCR; TCRdb's table is partial and in-frame only. The data show about 180,000 clones, with around 94% seen just once and over 1.1% held by the top ten. Material for sequencing was blood. These receptors came from a man aged 25 to 40 in good health. The CDR3 runs from the conserved cysteine through the conserved F or W. Each record gives: D gene, clone size, J gene, V gene, CDR3 DNA, CDR3 protein. D genes are given only for firm matches. Not all rows give a size; the values are once, few, many and, for expanded clones, a class.

NA | NA | TRBJ2-1 | TRBV4-1 | TGCGCCAGCAGCCAAATGGGGGCAAACAATGAGCAGTTCTTC | CASSQMGANNEQFF
TRBD1 | NA | TRBJ1-1 | TRBV7-8 | TGTGCCAGCAGCATTGGGACAGCTAACACTGAAGCTTTCTTT | CASSIGTANTEAFF
TRBD2 | NA | TRBJ2-2 | TRBV19 | TGTGCCAGTAGAAACGGGGGGTGGAACACCGGGGAGCTGTTTTTT | CASRNGGWNTGELFF
NA | NA | TRBJ2-2 | TRBV9 | TGTGCCAGCAGCCTTGGATTATCAGGCACCGGGGAGCTGTTTTTT | CASSLGLSGTGELFF
NA | NA | TRBJ1-1 | TRBV7-9 | TGTGCCAGCAGCCGTCAAGGAGGGGGGAACACTGAAGCTTTCTTT | CASSRQGGGNTEAFF
TRBD2 | NA | TRBJ2-7 | TRBV6-2/TRBV6-3 | TGTGCCAGCAGCCGCGGACTAGTCCACGAGCAGTACTTC | CASSRGLVHEQYF
TRBD1 | once | TRBJ1-5 | TRBV23-1 | TGCGCCAGCAGTCAAGGGGACAGGGCTAATCAGCCCCAGCATTTT | CASSQGDRANQPQHF
NA | NA | TRBJ2-7 | TRBV19 | TGTGCCAGTAGTATTTCCGGGGGAACCTACGAGCAGTACTTC | CASSISGGTYEQYF
NA | NA | TRBJ1-4 | TRBV5-1 | TGCGCCAGCAGTCAAAAGGGGGCTAATGAAAAACTGTTTTTT | CASSQKGANEKLFF
TRBD1 | once | TRBJ1-2 | TRBV12-3/TRBV12-4 | TGTGCCAGCAGAAAGGGACAGGGCTTGGTCTACACCTTC | CASRKGQGLVYTF